Listed below are T cell receptor beta chains from one sample, sequenced in a study of read filtering for tumor transcriptome and immune sequencing. TCRdb re-called the reads with MiXCR, one entry per CDR3 protein. The table shows thousands of distinct CDR3 sequences, with roughly 15% occurring only once. Sequenced sample: a population of CD138-negative cells sorted from bone marrow. These receptor sequences come from a donor at least 40 years old with multiple myeloma. CDR3s include the opening cysteine and the closing phenylalanine or tryptophan. The D gene is left open where the match is weak. Size is omitted from some rows. Given values are once, few, many or a class for expanded clones.

medium-sized TRBJ1-1 TRBV10-3 13 . TGTGCCATCAGTGTCCGGGGGAACACTGAAGCTTTCTTT CAISVRGNTEAFF
many TRBJ2-7 TRBV12-3/TRBV12-4 11 . TGTGCCAGCAGGGGGGGCGGCGAGCAGTACTTC CASRGGGEQYF
medium-sized TRBJ2-1 TRBV4-3 18 TRBD2 TGCGCCAGCAGTCTCCACCGACTAGCGGGCGCTACCTACAATGAGCAGTTCTTC CASSLHRLAGATYNEQFF
many TRBJ1-1 TRBV7-8 17 TRBD1 TGTGCCAGCAGCTTATTCGCGGACAGGGGGCCGAACACTGAAGCTTTCTTT CASSLFADRGPNTEAFF
. TRBJ1-1 TRBV3-1 14 . TGTGCCAGCAGCCCAGAGACGGGTAACACTGAAGTTTTCTTT CASSPETGNTEVFF
many TRBJ2-3 TRBV4-1 16 . TGCGCCAGCAGCCACACCAGGGGCAGGCTGACAGATACGCAGTATTTT CASSHTRGRLTDTQYF
. TRBJ2-1 TRBV7-9 14 TRBD1 TGTGCCAGCAGCCAATATCAGGGGGCGGATGAGCAGTTCTTC CASSQYQGADEQFF
medium-sized TRBJ2-1 TRBV19 21 TRBD2 TGTGCCAGTAGTCCTCGAGCGACGGGACTAGCGGGGAGGGGAGCCTACAATGAGCAGTTCTTC CASSPRATGLAGRGAYNEQFF
many TRBJ1-2 TRBV28 15 . TGTGCCAGCAGTTCAATCCCTGGACGGGACTATGGCTACACCTTC CASSSIPGRDYGYTF
many TRBJ2-7 TRBV3-1 13 TRBD1 TGTGCCAGCACCGGGACAGCTAGCTACGAGCAGTACTTC CASTGTASYEQYF
many TRBJ2-7 TRBV7-6 13 TRBD2 TGTGCCAGCAGCTTAGCGCAGCGCGGGAGACAGTACTTC CASSLAQRGRQYF
many TRBJ2-1 TRBV24-1 16 . TGTGCCACCAGTGCCGACGAGAGGGATCTGGACAATGAGCAGTTCTTC CATSADERDLDNEQFF
. TRBJ2-2 TRBV7-9 12 . TGTGCCAGTAGCCACAGCACCGGGGGGCTGTTTTTT CASSHSTGGLFF
many TRBJ2-1 TRBV7-2 11 . TGTGCCAGCAGCGACAACAATGAGCAGTTCTTC CASSDNNEQFF
many TRBJ2-2 TRBV18 14 . TGTGCCAGCTCACCAGTGGAGAGCACCGGGGAGCTGTTTTTT CASSPVESTGELFF
many TRBJ2-3 TRBV6-5 16 . TGTGCCAGCAGTTACTGGGCCACGGGGGACACAGATACGCAGTATTTT CASSYWATGDTDTQYF
many TRBJ2-5 TRBV29-1 12 . TGCAGCGTTGAAGGGCAGCAAGAGACCCAGTACTTC CSVEGQQETQYF
once TRBJ1-1 TRBV13 14 . TGTGCCAGCGGCTCGTGGGCCCAGAACACTGAAGCTTTCTTT CASGSWAQNTEAFF
many TRBJ1-1 TRBV11-2 13 . TGTGCCAGCAGCTTAGGAGGGGGGATTGAAGCTTTCTTT CASSLGGGIEAFF
many TRBJ1-5 TRBV28 13 . TGTGCCAGCAGTTTAAGTACATTCCAGCCCCAGCATTTT CASSLSTFQPQHF
many TRBJ2-1 TRBV11-2 15 TRBD2 TGTGCCAGCAGTCCGACTAGCGGGGGGGCGAATGAGCAGTTCTTC CASSPTSGGANEQFF
medium-sized TRBJ1-5 TRBV28 15 . TGTGCCAGCACCCCCGGGGGAGGGAGCAGTCAGCCCCAGCATTTT CASTPGGGSSQPQHF
many TRBJ1-4 TRBV4-1 16 . TGCGCCAGCAGCCAAGATAGGTACAGGGCTAATGAAAAACTGTTTTTT CASSQDRYRANEKLFF
. TRBJ2-7 TRBV20-1 12 TRBD1 TGCAGTGCCGGGACAGGGTCCTACGAGCAGTACTTC CSAGTGSYEQYF